A single sample gave rise to the 7 T cell receptor beta chains below, sequenced in a study of blood T cell repertoires in COVID-19 (dated by TCRdb to 2018 to 2020). The library was produced with the immunoSEQ multiplex PCR assay. This is the immuneACCESS table as TCRdb keeps it, with only in-frame sequences that have V and J called. A part of the clones is gone; compared with another copy, unresolved V genes explain less than half, and the rest is unexplained. In this sample the table shows roughly 66,000 clones, 80% to 85% of which occur a single time. Jointly, the top ten make up under 5% of the sample. The sequenced sample was peripheral blood. Receptors originate from a woman aged 55-70 years with acute or convalescent COVID-19.

The chain joins TRBV6-1 to TRBJ1-5; 7 nucleotides match TRBD1. Germline CDR1 reads MNHNS; CDR2 reads SASEGT. Trimming removed 4 bases from V and 2 bases from J; junction bases left unmatched: 14. The CDR3 runs to 18 residues. CDR3: CASSGGQVRGERNQPQHF. Here the CDR3 DNA reads TGTGCCAGCAGTGGAGGACAGGTGAGAGGGGAGCGCAATCAGCCCCAGCATTTT.

Only one count was recorded for this clone. The chain couples TRBV4-1 to TRBJ2-7; 10 nucleotides agree with TRBD2. J was trimmed by 6 bases and V by 0 bases; bases with no gene match: 5. The CDR3 is made up of 15 amino acids. Germline V gene sequence: CDR1 MGHRA, CDR2 YSYEKL. DNA of the CDR3: TGCGCCAGCAGCCAAGATCACAGCGGGGGGGCCGAGCAGTACTTC. This sequence encodes CASSQDHSGGAEQYF.

This chain connects TRBV5-5 to TRBJ2-7; no reliable D call. V lost 4 bases to trimming and J lost 2 bases, with 13 bases between them. This CDR3 has 14 residues. The germline V gene has CDR1 SGHKS and CDR2 YYEKEE (reference sequence). CDR3 residues: CASSLGLVAYEQYF. DNA for the CDR3: TGTGCCAGCAGCCTAGGCCTAGTGGCCTACGAGCAGTACTTC.

CDR3 sequence: CASSIKGRGQMNTEAFF. CDR3 bases: TGTGCCAGTAGTATAAAGGGGCGGGGACAGATGAACACTGAAGCTTTCTTT. The rearrangement joins TRBV19 to TRBJ1-1, with 7 nucleotides matching TRBD1. The junction had 9 bases not matched to a gene; V was cut back by 2 bases and J by 0 bases. This CDR3 has 17 residues. Germline V CDR1 and CDR2: LNHDA, SQIVND (reference sequence). Using reference TRBV19 and TRBJ1-1 for the parts outside the CDR3, the full variable domain is DGGITQSPKYLFRKEGQNVTLSCEQNLNHDAMYWYRQDPGQGLRLIYYSQIVNDFQKGDIAEGYSVSREKKESFPLTVTSAQKNPTAFYLCASSIKGRGQMNTEAFFGQGTRLTVV.

The chain employs TRBV11-2 and TRBJ2-3; D call uncertain. The germline CDR1 and CDR2 sequences are SGHAT and FQNNGV. The CDR3 consists of 15 residues. Trimming removed 4 bases from V and 2 bases from J, with 13 bases in between. The CDR3 is CASSSNAEFTDTQYF. The CDR3 region has the DNA TGTGCCAGCAGCTCCAATGCGGAGTTCACAGATACGCAGTATTTT.

Within the sample, this clone is medium-sized. The rearrangement links TRBV11-2 to TRBJ1-1, with TRBD1 matching over 7 bases. The germline V gene encodes CDR1 SGHAT and CDR2 FQNNGV. V gave up 1 base and J gave up 1 base; unmatched junction bases: 3. The CDR3 covers 15 residues. CDR3 in amino acids: CASSLGTGANTEAFF. The CDR3 bases are TGTGCCAGCAGCTTAGGAACAGGGGCGAACACTGAAGCTTTCTTT.

The rearrangement joins TRBV3-1 (or the pseudogene TRBV3-2) to TRBJ1-2, with D perhaps matching TRBD1 (5 bases). V was cut by 1 base and J by 6 bases, with 9 bases left in between. Germline V gene sequence: CDR1 LGHDT, CDR2 YNNKEL (reference sequence). The CDR3 is 13 amino acids. The chain's CDR3 is CASSQGGADGYTF. CDR3 nucleotide sequence: TGTGCCAGCAGCCAAGGCGGGGCGGATGGCTACACCTTC.